This is a list of T cell receptor beta chains from one sample in a study of T cells in localized non-small cell lung cancer. The protocol was immunoSEQ multiplex PCR, while the TCRdb copy is restricted to in-frame clones and leaves out a portion. This sample has fewer than 75,000 clones, with approximately 88% found just once. Sequenced here: peripheral blood, sampled before any cancer treatment. The origin of the receptors is a female donor of 60 years or more with stage I lung adenocarcinoma. The CDR3 runs from the conserved cysteine through the conserved F or W. A D gene is named only where the DNA matches it firmly. For some rows the clone size is stated as once, few or many, or as a class when expanded; others skip it.

j_gene | d_gene | v_gene | abundance | CDR3nt | CDR3aa
TRBJ1-1 | - | TRBV9 | - | TGTGCCAGCAGCCTCACGGGGAACACTGAAGCTTTCTTT | CASSLTGNTEAFF
TRBJ1-1 | - | TRBV5-1 | - | TGCGCCAGCAGCTTGGAGGTGGGGCCGAGGACTGAAGCTTTCTTT | CASSLEVGPRTEAFF
TRBJ2-5 | - | TRBV11-1 | - | TGTGCCAGCAGCCCAGACTTGGGGGAGACCCAGTACTTC | CASSPDLGETQYF
TRBJ2-7 | - | TRBV21-1 | - | TGTGCCAGCAGCAACGGGGGACTAGCGGGAGGAGGGACCTACGAGCAGTACTTC | CASSNGGLAGGGTYEQYF
TRBJ2-1 | TRBD2 | TRBV7-2 | - | TGTGCCAGCAGCCCACTCGGCGGGGGGGCCACTGAGCAGTTCTTC | CASSPLGGGATEQFF
TRBJ1-4 | TRBD1 | TRBV5-6 | - | TGTGCCAGCAGCTTGGAACAGGGGGTCACTAATGAAAAACTGTTTTTT | CASSLEQGVTNEKLFF
TRBJ1-1 | - | TRBV5-1 | - | TGCGCCAGCAGCTTGCAGGGCCAGGGGATGTACACTGAAGCTTTCTTT | CASSLQGQGMYTEAFF
TRBJ1-2 | - | TRBV10-3 | - | TGTGCCATCAGTGAGTCACGGGGGACGCCAGACTATGGCTACACCTTC | CAISESRGTPDYGYTF
TRBJ2-7 | TRBD1 | TRBV6-5 | - | TGTGCCAGCAGTTTGAGGGGGCGCGGATCCTACGAGCAGTACTTC | CASSLRGRGSYEQYF
TRBJ2-1 | - | TRBV6-5 | - | TGTGCCAGCAGGCAATGGGGGGACTCGAATCAGTTCTTC | CASRQWGDSNQFF
TRBJ2-3 | - | TRBV5-4 | once | TGTGCCAGCAGCTTGTCGACGGACGATACGCAGTATTTT | CASSLSTDDTQYF
TRBJ1-1 | - | TRBV5-1 | - | TGCGCCAGCAGCTGGGGGGCAATATCTGAAGCTTTCTTT | CASSWGAISEAFF
TRBJ2-2 | - | TRBV5-6 | - | TGTGCCAGCAGCGGGCGGGGCGCGAACACCGGGGAGCTGTTTTTT | CASSGRGANTGELFF
TRBJ2-1 | - | TRBV5-5 | - | TGTGCCAGCAGCCGGGCAGGAAACAATGAGCAGTTCTTC | CASSRAGNNEQFF
TRBJ2-7 | - | TRBV27 | - | TGTGCCAGCGGAGCAGTGGCCTACGAGCAGTACTTC | CASGAVAYEQYF
TRBJ2-7 | TRBD2 | TRBV7-9 | - | TGTGCCAGCAGCTCTGGACTAGCGGGAGGGTACTCCTACGAGCAGTACTTC | CASSSGLAGGYSYEQYF
TRBJ1-1 | - | TRBV6-5 | - | TGTGCCAGCAGCACTACAGGGTTTTATCACACTGAAGCTTTCTTT | CASSTTGFYHTEAFF
TRBJ2-1 | TRBD2 | TRBV7-7 | - | TGTGCCAGCAGCTCGACACTAGCGGGAGGCCCCAATGAGCAGTTCTTC | CASSSTLAGGPNEQFF
TRBJ2-1 | TRBD2 | TRBV7-8 | once | TGTGCCAGCAGCTTTCAAGGACTAGCGGAGGGGAATGAGCAGTTCTTC | CASSFQGLAEGNEQFF
TRBJ1-1 | - | TRBV5-6 | - | TGTGCCAGCAGCCGGACAGATATAAACACTGAAGCTTTCTTT | CASSRTDINTEAFF
TRBJ2-7 | - | TRBV13 | - | TGTGCCAGCAGCTTATCTGATGAGTCCTACGAGCAGTACTTC | CASSLSDESYEQYF
TRBJ1-6 | - | TRBV19 | - | TGTGCCAGTACCCCAGTCGGGGGGCTTTATTCACCCCTCCACTTT | CASTPVGGLYSPLHF
TRBJ1-1 | TRBD1 | TRBV13 | few | TGTGCCAGCAGCTTCTGGACAGGGGGAGCTTTCTTT | CASSFWTGGAFF
TRBJ1-1 | - | TRBV27 | - | TGTGCCAGCAGTACCGGGACCTATCGATTCCCAGGAGGAACTGAAGCTTTCTTT | CASSTGTYRFPGGTEAFF
TRBJ1-3 | - | TRBV28 | - | TGTGCCAGCAGTTTATTAGAAGGGGTTGCCGGAAACACCATATATTTT | CASSLLEGVAGNTIYF
TRBJ2-7 | TRBD1 | TRBV11-1 | - | TGTGCCAGCAGCCCGCCCGGGACAGGGGCCTACGAGCAGTACTTC | CASSPPGTGAYEQYF
TRBJ2-7 | TRBD1 | TRBV7-2 | - | TGTGCCAGCAGCATCCCGGGACAGGGTTTAAGCTCCTACGAGCAGTACTTC | CASSIPGQGLSSYEQYF
TRBJ2-7 | - | TRBV28 | - | TGTGCCAGCAGTTTTAGGCAGAACCCACTCGAGCAGTACTTC | CASSFRQNPLEQYF
TRBJ2-2 | - | TRBV11-2 | - | TGTGCCAGCAGCTTAGATCCTAAGGTTATGGGCGGGGAGCTGTTTTTT | CASSLDPKVMGGELFF
TRBJ1-4 | - | TRBV5-6 | - | TGTGCCAGCAGTCCGACGGGACCAATGGGAAAACTGTTTTTT | CASSPTGPMGKLFF
TRBJ1-1 | - | TRBV5-1 | few | TGCGCCAGCAGCCCCGCGGCGAACACTGAAGCTTTCTTT | CASSPAANTEAFF
TRBJ1-3 | TRBD1 | TRBV27 | - | TGTGCCAGCAGTTCCTTACGACAGGGGAAGCGAAACACCATATATTTT | CASSSLRQGKRNTIYF
TRBJ2-1 | TRBD2 | TRBV2 | - | TGTGCCAGCAGTGAACTAGCGGGAGCCTACAATGAGCAGTTCTTC | CASSELAGAYNEQFF
TRBJ2-1 | - | TRBV29-1 | - | TGCAGCGTTGATGGGGTATACAATGAGCAGTTCTTC | CSVDGVYNEQFF
TRBJ2-1 | TRBD2 | TRBV28 | - | TGTGCCAGCAGTACTAGCGGGAGGAGTTCTGAGCAGTTCTTC | CASSTSGRSSEQFF
TRBJ1-5 | TRBD1 | TRBV18 | - | TGTGCCAGCTCACCAAGTCATATAGGTCAGGGGGCCGAATATAGCAATCAGCCCCAGCATTTT | CASSPSHIGQGAEYSNQPQHF
TRBJ2-2 | TRBD2 | TRBV19 | - | TGTGGGAGCGGCGGGAGTATCGCCGGGGAGCTGTTTTTT | CGSGGSIAGELFF
TRBJ1-1 | - | TRBV4-3 | - | TGCGCCAGCAGCCAAGCAGGGTTTTCTGAAGCTTTCTTT | CASSQAGFSEAFF